The clone carrying this TCR beta chain was observed a handful of times. Its antigen is not identified. The data derive from a study of cytomegalovirus exposure and HLA in healthy donors. Overall study: Previous work identified roughly 110 million unique TCR beta sequences from about 179 million T cells. Study results and limitations: In vitro confirmation showed three CMV-associated chains to be CMV antigen specific. Further analysis was carried out later, and it showed several of the most significant clusters appearing linked to common viral pathogens. 87-base-pair reads could not separate some V segments, including TRBV6-2 and TRBV6-3.

PCR primers comprised 60 Vbeta and 13 Jbeta primers. Here immunoSEQ multiplex PCR was the method, and the copy in TCRdb shows in-frame clones only, minus some. The table records some 150,000 clones, roughly 80% of them present only once. Trimming shortened V by 6 bases and J by 5 bases, and 17 bases separated the two germline ends. The CDR3 loop spans 15 amino acids. The V gene's germline CDR1 is LGHNT and CDR2 FRNRAP. The rearrangement joins TRBV12-5 to TRBJ2-1, with D perhaps matching TRBD2 (6 bases). The clonotype was recovered from a woman in her thirties or forties in good health and CMV-seropositive. Sequencing was performed on PBMCs. In nucleotides, the CDR3 is TGTGCTAGTGGGCTTGGACGGGAGAATAACAATGAGCAGTTCTTC. Translated, it gives CASGLGRENNNEQFF. The variable domain in full, completed from reference TRBV12-5 and TRBJ2-1, reads DARVTQTPRHKVTEMGQEVTMRCQPILGHNTVFWYRQTMMQGLELLAYFRNRAPLDDSGMPKDRFSAEMPDATLATLKIQPSEPRDSAVYFCASGLGRENNNEQFFGPGTRLTVL.